These 5 T cell receptor beta chains came from one sample sequenced in a study of T cells after yellow fever vaccination. TCRdb re-analysed the 5' RACE reads in MiXCR, keeping a single row per CDR3 protein. The profile shows 300,000 to 350,000 distinct CDR3 sequences, roughly 10% of them singletons. Material: CD4+ T cells sorted from PBMCs, obtained 45 days after the yellow fever booster vaccination. The receptors were gathered from a man between 18 and 29 years old who received the YFV17D yellow fever vaccine.

V is TRBV7-2 and J is TRBJ2-3; D call uncertain. Germline loops: CDR1 SGHTA, CDR2 FQGNSA. Deletions cut 5 bases from V and 1 base from J, with 10 bases between. This CDR3 region has 14 residues. CDR3 loop: CASSQSTGTDTQYF. CDR3 DNA sequence: TGTGCCAGCAGCCAAAGCACTGGCACAGATACGCAGTATTTT. The full variable domain, completed using reference TRBV7-2 and TRBJ2-3, is GAGVSQSPSNKVTEKGKDVELRCDPISGHTALYWYRQSLGQGLEFLIYFQGNSAPDKSGLPSDRFSAERTGGSVSTLTIQRTQQEDSAVYLCASSQSTGTDTQYFGPGTRLTVL.

This chain joins TRBV24-1 and TRBJ2-3; 7 positions agree with TRBD2. The ends lost 4 bases at V and 3 bases at J; junction bases unmatched: 6. This CDR3 is built from 15 residues. Germline V CDR1 and CDR2: KGHDR, SFDVKD. The CDR3, as DNA: TGTGCCACCAGTGAGACAGCGGGGAGGACAGATACGCAGTATTTT. Encoded protein: CATSETAGRTDTQYF.

This clonotype has a count of ten or more. CDR3 DNA sequence: TGTGCCAGCAGCCCCACAACAGGGGAAGAGACCCAGTACTTC. Its protein is CASSPTTGEETQYF. This chain links TRBV11-2 with TRBJ2-5; 7 bases match TRBD1. Per germline, CDR1 SGHAT and CDR2 FQNNGV. The CDR3 has 14 amino acids. V lost 5 bases to trimming and J lost 3 bases; unmatched junction nucleotides: 6.

A few counts support this clonotype. The V and J genes are TRBV7-2 and TRBJ2-5; a weak D match, TRBD2 (6 bases). The CDR3 contains 13 residues. V was cut by 8 bases and J by 5 bases, with 15 bases left in between. CDR1 and CDR2 (germline): SGHTA, FQGNSA. CDR3 in amino acids: CASRREVFETQYF. The CDR3 coding sequence is TGTGCCAGCCGGAGGGAGGTGTTTGAGACCCAGTACTTC.

This clonotype was counted at least ten times. This rearrangement joins TRBV7-9 to TRBJ1-1; D not certain. Germline V CDR1 and CDR2: SEHNR, FQNEAQ (reference sequence). The CDR3 is made up of 12 amino acids. Trimming pared 0 bases from V and 6 bases from J, leaving 5 bases between. CDR3 loop: CASSLAVAEAFF. The CDR3 region has the DNA TGTGCCAGCAGCTTAGCGGTGGCTGAAGCTTTCTTT.